The next 24 T cell receptor beta chains were all read from a single sample in a study of blood T cell repertoires in COVID-19. The protocol was immunoSEQ multiplex PCR, while the TCRdb copy is restricted to in-frame clones and leaves out a portion. Of about 250,000 clones listed, approximately 90% are singletons. Sample: PBMCs or T cells enriched from blood (not recorded which). These receptors were obtained from a young man who had recovered from COVID-19.

This chain links TRBV6-5 with TRBJ1-1; D might be TRBD1 (5 bases). The length of the CDR3 is 16 residues. Germline CDR1 MNHEY, CDR2 SVGAGI. With 2 bases removed from V and 0 bases from J, the gap between germline ends came to 13 bases. CDR3 protein: CASSYRRGTVNTEAFF. Here the CDR3 DNA reads TGTGCCAGCAGTTACAGGCGGGGGACGGTGAACACTGAAGCTTTCTTT.

The chain has TRBV3-1 (or the pseudogene TRBV3-2) and TRBJ2-7, with D possibly being TRBD1 (5 bases). V was cut by 1 base and J by 3 bases, with 13 bases left in between. The CDR3 covers 15 residues. CDR1 is LGHDT and CDR2 is YNNKEL in the germline V gene (reference sequence). CDR3 nucleotide sequence: TGTGCCAGCAGCCAAGCGACAGAACCCTACTACGAGCAGTACTTC. It yields the protein CASSQATEPYYEQYF.

A single count supports this clone. The rearrangement links TRBV4-1 to TRBJ1-1, with TRBD1 matching 7 bases. The V and J ends lost 3 bases and 0 bases, in that order; junction bases with no gene match: 4. CDR1 is MGHRA and CDR2 is YSYEKL in the germline V gene. This CDR3 contains 15 residues. The CDR3 sequence: CASSHPGQLNTEAFF. The CDR3 nucleotides are TGCGCCAGCAGCCATCCGGGACAGCTGAACACTGAAGCTTTCTTT.

The count of this clone is one. The chain recombines TRBV5-1 with TRBJ2-2; 8 nucleotides match TRBD1. CDR3 length: 15 amino acids. V lost 4 bases and J lost 1; bases outside the gene matches: 3. Germline CDR1 reads SGHRS; CDR2 reads YFSETQ. CDR3 sequence reads: CASSLGQGNTGELFF. The CDR3 bases are TGCGCCAGCAGCCTAGGACAGGGGAACACCGGGGAGCTGTTTTTT.

The gene calls are TRBV19 and TRBJ1-1; TRBD1 might be the D (6 bases). The CDR3 contains 15 residues. V was trimmed by 4 bases and J by 0 bases, leaving 12 bases between them. Per the germline V gene, CDR1 is LNHDA and CDR2 is SQIVND (reference sequence). The CDR3, as DNA: TGTGCCAGTAGTACCTTGGACAGATTGAACACTGAAGCTTTCTTT. Encoded protein: CASSTLDRLNTEAFF.

This chain uses TRBV7-8 with TRBJ2-5; 7 bases agree with TRBD2. CDR3 length equals 13 residues. Per germline, CDR1 SGHVS and CDR2 FQNEAQ. V was pared by 5 bases and J by 3 bases, with 3 bases of the junction left unmatched. The CDR3 DNA sequence: TGTGCCAGCAGCCGCGGACTAGAAGAGACCCAGTACTTC. It is translated as CASSRGLEETQYF.

This sequence joins TRBV11-3 and TRBJ2-1; 10 bases agree with TRBD2. After removal of 2 bases from V and 3 bases from J, the junction contained 4 bases not matched to a gene. The CDR3 length is 16 residues. Germline-derived CDR1 and CDR2 are SGHNT and YENEEA. The CDR3: CASSLRRTSGYNEQFF. CDR3 nucleotides: TGTGCCAGCAGCTTAAGAAGGACTAGCGGCTACAATGAGCAGTTCTTC.

For the CDR3, the DNA is TGTGCCTGGAGTGGGGCGATCACAGATACGCAGTATTTT. As protein: CAWSGAITDTQYF. The chain has TRBV30 and TRBJ2-3; D remains ambiguous. This CDR3 comprises 13 residues. V gave up 1 base and J gave up 2 bases, with 7 bases separating them. From germline, CDR1 is GTSNPN and CDR2 SVGIG (reference sequence). The complete variable domain, with remaining parts taken from reference TRBV30 and TRBJ2-3, reads SQTIHQWPATLVQPVGSPLSLECTVEGTSNPNLYWYRQAAGRGLQLLFYSVGIGQISSEVPQNLSASRPQDRQFILSSKKLLLSDSGFYLCAWSGAITDTQYFGPGTRLTVL.

J is TRBJ2-3 and V is TRBV5-1, with TRBD2 matching over 7 bases. V lost 9 bases to trimming and J lost 0 bases; unmatched junction nucleotides: 7. The CDR3 runs to 14 residues. The V gene's germline CDR1 is SGHRS and CDR2 YFSETQ. The CDR3, as DNA: TGCGCCACCTCTTCCGGGGGGAGCACAGATACGCAGTATTTT. Protein: CATSSGGSTDTQYF.

The CDR3 protein is CASSKMAPRRAKEKLFF. The CDR3 bases are TGTGCCAGCAGCAAAATGGCCCCACGGCGGGCAAAAGAAAAACTGTTTTTT. This chain links TRBV21-1 with TRBJ1-4. TRBV21-1 counts as a pseudogene. The CDR3 spans 17 residues.

This clone showed up just once. The genes are TRBV30 and TRBJ2-3; TRBD2 agrees at 7 bases. Germline V gene data show CDR1 as GTSNPN and CDR2 as SVGIG (reference sequence). There are 14 residues in the CDR3. V was clipped by 3 bases and J by 1 base; unmatched bases: 4. The CDR3 region has the DNA TGTGCCTGGAGGGTCCTAGCGGGCACAGATACGCAGTATTTT. Protein: CAWRVLAGTDTQYF.

The chain uses TRBV19 and TRBJ2-2; D not resolved. Trimming removed 9 bases at V and 5 bases at J, with 10 bases between. The CDR3 runs to 12 residues. Per the germline V gene, CDR1 is LNHDA and CDR2 is SQIVND (reference sequence). The CDR3 is CASYQRTGELFF. DNA for the CDR3: TGTGCCAGCTATCAGAGGACCGGGGAGCTGTTTTTT.

The V gene is TRBV15, the J gene TRBJ2-3; 11 nucleotides align to TRBD2. Germline V gene sequence: CDR1 LNHNV, CDR2 YYDKDF (reference sequence). The CDR3 spans 15 residues. V shed 5 bases and J 1 base; nucleotides not matched to a gene: 2. The CDR3 nucleotides are TGTGCCACCAGCGGGGGACTAGCGGGCACAGATACGCAGTATTTT. Amino acids: CATSGGLAGTDTQYF.

The chain links TRBV12-2 to TRBJ2-2; the table's D call, TRBD2, was not checked against the DNA. TRBV12-2 is designated a pseudogene. The CDR3 sequence is 19 residues long. Here the CDR3 reads CASRLAKGLGGANTGELFF. The CDR3 DNA follows: TGTGCAAGTCGCTTAGCGAAGGGACTGGGGGGAGCGAACACCGGGGAGCTGTTTTTT.

The rearrangement links TRBV19 to TRBJ1-5; possible D gene TRBD1, 5 bases. V lost 1 base to trimming and J lost 6 bases, with 19 bases between them. CDR3 size: 17 residues. From germline, CDR1 is LNHDA and CDR2 SQIVND (reference sequence). The CDR3 bases are TGTGCCAGTAGTATAGGGTTCGTTGCGGGGGTCATTCAGCCCCAGCATTTT. Translation: CASSIGFVAGVIQPQHF. Full variable domain (remainder filled in from reference TRBV19 and TRBJ1-5): DGGITQSPKYLFRKEGQNVTLSCEQNLNHDAMYWYRQDPGQGLRLIYYSQIVNDFQKGDIAEGYSVSREKKESFPLTVTSAQKNPTAFYLCASSIGFVAGVIQPQHFGDGTRLSIL.

The chain joins TRBV28 to TRBJ1-5; D remains unclear. Trimming pared 2 bases from V and 3 bases from J, leaving 5 bases between. There are 13 residues in the CDR3. Germline V lookup: CDR1 MDHEN, CDR2 SYDVKM. The CDR3 DNA sequence: TGTGCCAGCAGTTTACCCGTCAATCAGCCCCAGCATTTT. It is translated as CASSLPVNQPQHF.

V is TRBV3-1 (or the pseudogene TRBV3-2) and J is TRBJ2-7, with 11 bases matching TRBD2. V shed 4 bases and J 3 bases; nucleotides not matched to a gene: 11. CDR1 LGHDT and CDR2 YNNKEL come from the germline V gene (reference sequence). There are 17 residues in the CDR3. Here the CDR3 DNA reads TGTGCCAGCAGCCCCCGGACTAGCGGGCGGATCGGCTACGAGCAGTACTTC. Its translation: CASSPRTSGRIGYEQYF.

The V and J genes are TRBV28 and TRBJ2-2; maybe TRBD2 (5 bases). This CDR3 has 18 amino acids. The germline V gene encodes CDR1 MDHEN and CDR2 SYDVKM. Trimming took 3 bases from V and 0 from J, leaving 17 bases between them. CDR3 bases: TGTGCCAGCAGTTTCCCAGCAGCAACGGAGGCGAACACCGGGGAGCTGTTTTTT. Its translation is CASSFPAATEANTGELFF.

V gene TRBV3-1 (or the pseudogene TRBV3-2) combines with J gene TRBJ2-1, with D perhaps TRBD2 (6 bases). Per the germline V gene, CDR1 is LGHDT and CDR2 is YNNKEL (reference sequence). The CDR3 is 12 amino acids. Trimming took 4 bases from V and 10 from J, leaving 11 bases between them. DNA for the CDR3: TGTGCCAGCAGCCCGTTCGCGGGAGAGCAGTTCTTC. Translated, it gives CASSPFAGEQFF.

This clone occurred once. The rearrangement uses TRBV7-3 and TRBJ2-3, with no clear D. The CDR3 length is 14 residues. Germline CDR1 reads SGHTA; CDR2 reads FQGTGA. V was cut by 2 bases and J by 1 base, with 7 bases left in between. The CDR3 region has the DNA TGTGCCAGCAGCTTATCAAGCGGCACAGATACGCAGTATTTT. It yields the protein CASSLSSGTDTQYF.

This clone showed up just a few times. V usage is TRBV19 and J usage is TRBJ2-1; 11 bases align to TRBD2. The germline V gene has CDR1 LNHDA and CDR2 SQIVND (reference sequence). The V gene end was trimmed by 7 bases and the J gene end by 6 bases; junction bases not matched to a gene: 11. The CDR3 spans 16 residues. DNA for the CDR3: TGTGCCAGTATGGGAAATAGCGGGGGGGACCGCAATGAGCAGTTCTTC. Its protein is CASMGNSGGDRNEQFF.

This chain links TRBV27 with TRBJ1-6; D may be TRBD1 (6 bases). V was clipped by 3 bases and J by 7 bases, with 10 bases between them. Germline loops: CDR1 MNHEY, CDR2 SMNVEV (reference sequence). This CDR3 has 14 residues. DNA of the CDR3: TGTGCCAGCAGTTTCTGGACAGAAAATTCACCCCTCCACTTT. Translation gives CASSFWTENSPLHF.

V is TRBV1 and J is TRBJ2-2; TRBD2 is the table's D call, not checked against the DNA. TRBV1 is designated a pseudogene. There are 19 residues in the CDR3. The CDR3 DNA is TGCACCAGCAGCCGACTACCTCTGGCCCCGGAGGTGAACACCGGGGAGCTGTTTTTT. The encoded protein is CTSSRLPLAPEVNTGELFF.

This chain connects TRBV6-5 to TRBJ1-1; TRBD1 matches at 7 bases. The length of the CDR3 is 13 residues. After removal of 7 bases from V and 11 bases from J, the junction contained 13 bases not matched to a gene. Germline V gives CDR1 MNHEY, CDR2 SVGAGI. DNA for the CDR3: TGTGCCAGCATGAGGACAGGCCAAGTAGACGCTTTCTTT. Protein product: CASMRTGQVDAFF.